Shown below are 18 T cell receptor beta chains from a single sample sequenced in a study of T-cell reconstitution after alpha-beta-depleted transplantation in children. During its preparation, the TCRbeta library received unique molecular identifiers. TCRdb re-analysed the PCR reads in MiXCR, keeping a single row per CDR3 protein. The table has approximately 590,000 distinct CDR3 sequences, roughly 10% seen once. The material sequenced was PBMCs from the stem cell graft donor, taken from the stem cell graft. The receptor source for this set is a human donor who donated a stem cell graft to a child with acute myeloid leukemia.

This chain uses TRBV5-1 with TRBJ2-1, with 9 bases that match TRBD2. V was clipped by 0 bases and J by 14 bases; unmatched bases: 9. The CDR3 consists of 14 residues. Germline lookup yields CDR1 SGHRS and CDR2 YFSETQ. The CDR3 sequence: CASSLEGSGRGEFF. CDR3 DNA sequence: TGCGCCAGCAGCTTGGAGGGTAGCGGGAGAGGAGAGTTCTTC.

This clonotype occurred many times. V gene TRBV12-3 or TRBV12-4 combines with J gene TRBJ2-2, with TRBD2 matching over 12 bases. With V trimmed by 7 bases and J by 3 bases, 6 bases remained unmatched. The CDR3 extends over 16 amino acids. CDR3 sequence reads: CASNPSSGRDTGELFF. The CDR3 DNA sequence: TGTGCCAGCAACCCGTCTAGCGGGAGGGACACCGGGGAGCTGTTTTTT.

This clonotype has at least ten counts. The rearrangement joins TRBV29-1 to TRBJ2-3; weak D call: TRBD2 (5 bases). Trimming took 1 base from V and 1 from J, leaving 21 bases between them. The CDR3 is 18 amino acids. Germline V lookup: CDR1 SQVTM, CDR2 ANQGSEA. The CDR3 loop is CSVEGLSGNSLGTDTQYF. In nucleotides, the CDR3 is TGCAGCGTTGAAGGGTTGAGCGGAAATTCCCTCGGCACAGATACGCAGTATTTT.

This chain connects TRBV7-2 to TRBJ2-5, with D tentatively TRBD1 (6 bases). The CDR3 extends over 14 amino acids. The V end lost 7 bases, the J end lost 1 base, and 13 bases lay between the germline ends. Per the germline V gene, CDR1 is SGHTA and CDR2 is FQGNSA. CDR3 sequence: CASTLSGAQETQYF. The CDR3 nucleotides read TGTGCCAGCACCCTTTCAGGGGCCCAAGAGACCCAGTACTTC.

The sample holds many counts of this clonotype. The V gene is TRBV6-5, the J gene TRBJ2-2; D gene ambiguous. CDR1 and CDR2 from the germline V gene are MNHEY and SVGAGI. The V gene lost 1 base and the J gene lost 5 bases, with 8 bases spanning the gap. This CDR3 spans 14 amino acids. CDR3 DNA sequence: TGTGCCAGCAGTTACTTTCCGAGAACCGGGGAGCTGTTTTTT. Translated: CASSYFPRTGELFF.

This clonotype was seen more than once but under ten times. The chain is built from TRBV20-1 and TRBJ1-4; D not resolved. Deletions cut 7 bases from V and 10 bases from J, with 16 bases between. CDR1 is DFQATT and CDR2 is SNEGSKA in the germline V gene (reference sequence). This CDR3 region has 12 residues. The CDR3 sequence: CSGREVAGKLFF. The CDR3 DNA is TGCAGTGGCCGCGAGGTAGCAGGAAAACTGTTTTTT.

This clonotype turned up a few times. V gene TRBV10-3 combines with J gene TRBJ2-3; D is unresolved. Germline assignment: CDR1 ENHRY and CDR2 SYGVKD. The CDR3 contains 11 residues. V was cut by 7 bases and J by 5 bases, with 7 bases left in between. The CDR3 protein is CAITGGDTQYF. The CDR3 region has the DNA TGTGCCATCACGGGTGGAGATACGCAGTATTTT.

CDR3 sequence: CASSPRPSGNQPQHF. CDR3 bases: TGTGCCAGCAGTCCGAGACCGTCGGGCAATCAGCCCCAGCATTTT. The genes are TRBV6-1 and TRBJ1-5; unclear D gene. There are 15 residues in the CDR3. CDR1 is MNHNS, CDR2 SASEGT, per germline. The V gene lost 5 bases and the J gene lost 2 bases, with 13 bases spanning the gap.

Many counts were recorded for this clonotype. The V and J genes are TRBV29-1 and TRBJ2-3; D is ambiguous. Per germline, CDR1 SQVTM and CDR2 ANQGSEA. Deletions cut 2 bases from V and 3 bases from J, with 6 bases between. This CDR3 is 12 amino acids long. CDR3 residues: CSVEPVTDTQYF. As DNA, the CDR3 is TGCAGCGTTGAACCTGTGACAGATACGCAGTATTTT.

This clonotype turned up a few times. The genes are TRBV7-2 and TRBJ2-3; 8 bases are shared with TRBD2. Losses at the gene ends were 6 bases for V and 11 bases for J; bases not matched to a gene: 7. Germline V gene sequence: CDR1 SGHTA, CDR2 FQGNSA. This CDR3 contains 12 residues. The chain's CDR3 is CASSPSGSVQYF. DNA for the CDR3: TGTGCCAGCAGTCCAAGCGGGAGCGTGCAGTATTTT. The variable domain in full, with the rest retrieved from reference TRBV7-2 and TRBJ2-3, is GAGVSQSPSNKVTEKGKDVELRCDPISGHTALYWYRQSLGQGLEFLIYFQGNSAPDKSGLPSDRFSAERTGGSVSTLTIQRTQQEDSAVYLCASSPSGSVQYFGPGTRLTVL.

This chain links TRBV7-3 with TRBJ2-1; D is perhaps TRBD2 (5 bases). Trimming took off 5 bases at V and 7 bases at J, with 21 bases between the two ends. The CDR3 totals 16 residues. Germline V CDR1 and CDR2: SGHTA, FQGTGA. The CDR3 spells CASSPYPTTGSNEQFF. In DNA, the CDR3 is TGTGCCAGCAGCCCGTACCCGACTACGGGGAGTAATGAGCAGTTCTTC.

The table lists this clonotype with a count of one. This chain links TRBV7-8 with TRBJ2-5, with 14 bases aligning to TRBD2. The germline V gene encodes CDR1 SGHVS and CDR2 FQNEAQ. CDR3 length: 19 residues. Trimming removed 4 bases from V and 7 bases from J; junction bases left unmatched: 17. The CDR3 reads CASSSLGLAGGLWRTTQYF. CDR3 nucleotide sequence: TGTGCCAGCAGCTCCCTAGGACTAGCGGGAGGATTGTGGAGAACGACCCAGTACTTC.

This clonotype showed up just a few times. The genes are TRBV11-2 and TRBJ2-2, with D perhaps TRBD2 (6 bases). The ends were cut back, 1 base at V and 9 bases at J, with 9 bases in the middle. Germline CDR1 is SGHAT and CDR2 is FQNNGV. The CDR3 runs 13 residues. The CDR3, as DNA: TGTGCCAGCAGCTTAGGGCGGGGTTGGGAGCTGTTTTTT. Protein sequence: CASSLGRGWELFF. The variable domain in full, completed from reference TRBV11-2 and TRBJ2-2, reads EAGVAQSPRYKIIEKRQSVAFWCNPISGHATLYWYQQILGQGPKLLIQFQNNGVVDDSQLPKDRFSAERLKGVDSTLKIQPAKLEDSAVYLCASSLGRGWELFFGEGSRLTVL.

The chain has TRBV5-8 and TRBJ2-2, with TRBD2 matching over 12 bases. J was trimmed by 6 bases and V by 3 bases; bases with no gene match: 9. This CDR3 has 17 amino acids. The germline V gene encodes CDR1 SGHTS and CDR2 YDEGEE. The CDR3 protein is CASSSRLAGVKSGELFF. CDR3 sequence (DNA): TGTGCCAGCAGCTCCCGACTAGCGGGAGTTAAATCCGGGGAGCTGTTTTTT. The full variable domain, completed using reference TRBV5-8 and TRBJ2-2, is EAGVTQSPTHLIKTRGQQATLRCSPISGHTSVYWYQQALGLGLQFLLWYDEGEERNRGNFPPRFSGRQFPNYSSELNVNALELEDSALYLCASSSRLAGVKSGELFFGEGSRLTVL.

J is TRBJ2-7 and V is TRBV29-1; TRBD2 is a possible D gene (7 bases). Per germline, CDR1 SQVTM and CDR2 ANQGSEA. CDR3 length equals 13 residues. With 3 bases removed from V and 3 bases from J, the gap between germline ends came to 12 bases. The CDR3 sequence is CSVESRGGYEQYF. Written as DNA, the CDR3 is TGCAGCGTTGAGTCTAGGGGGGGCTACGAGCAGTACTTC.

The chain joins TRBV28 to TRBJ2-2; 9 nucleotides match TRBD1. Germline trimming cut 1 base from V and 2 bases from J; bases unmatched to any gene: 8. In germline, CDR1 is MDHEN, CDR2 SYDVKM. The CDR3 runs to 18 residues. CDR3 nucleotides: TGTGCCAGCAGTTTATTGGGCCGGACAGGGGTAAACACCGGGGAGCTGTTTTTT. Its translation: CASSLLGRTGVNTGELFF.

The chain couples TRBV23-1 to TRBJ1-1; the D gene is possibly TRBD1 (5 bases). TRBV23-1 has ORF status, its function being uncertain. The CDR3 has 17 residues. The germline V and J ends were trimmed by 1 base and 5 bases, with 20 bases remaining between them. CDR3 amino acids: CASSQFYFVQDTTEAFF. The CDR3 DNA sequence: TGCGCCAGCAGTCAATTCTATTTTGTACAGGACACTACTGAAGCTTTCTTT.

This clonotype occurred many times. V and J are TRBV12-3 or TRBV12-4 and TRBJ2-1; D may be TRBD2 (6 bases). Trimming cost V 8 bases and J 7 bases, with 18 bases left between them. The CDR3 runs 14 residues. The CDR3 region is CASEPRDSKNEQFF. As DNA, the CDR3 is TGTGCCAGCGAGCCCAGGGACTCTAAAAATGAGCAGTTCTTC.